This T cell receptor (beta chain) was obtained from a study of blood T cells in healthy people across ages. Combining a sample-barcoded 5' primer with a J-beta primer mix, a second PCR ran for 7 to 11 cycles. TCRdb recomputed calls from the 5' RACE reads with MiXCR, one row per CDR3 protein. The profile shows 1,100,000 or so distinct CDR3 sequences, more than 35% of them singletons. Between the trimmed V and J ends, which lost 7 bases and 11 bases, there was a span of 17 bases. The CDR3 covers 12 residues. Germline-derived CDR1 and CDR2 are MNHEY and SVGAGI. The chain combines TRBV6-5 with TRBJ2-5, with D tentatively TRBD2 (6 bases). Sequenced: blood. This clonotype was sampled from a woman aged 55-75 years in good health. CDR3 sequence: CASTSGGGEQYF. The CDR3 DNA follows: TGTGCCAGCACCTCCGGGGGTGGGGAGCAGTACTTC.